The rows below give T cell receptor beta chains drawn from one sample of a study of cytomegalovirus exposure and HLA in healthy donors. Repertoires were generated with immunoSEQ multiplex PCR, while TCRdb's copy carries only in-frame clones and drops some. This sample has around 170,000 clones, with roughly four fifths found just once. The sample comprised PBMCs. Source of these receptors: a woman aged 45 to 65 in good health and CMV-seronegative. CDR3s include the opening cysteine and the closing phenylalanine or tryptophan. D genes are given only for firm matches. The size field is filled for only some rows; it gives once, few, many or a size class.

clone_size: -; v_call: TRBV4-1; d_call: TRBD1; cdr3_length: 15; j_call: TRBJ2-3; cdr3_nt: TGCGCCAGCAGCCAGGGGACAGGACCTTCAGATACGCAGTATTTT; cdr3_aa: CASSQGTGPSDTQYF
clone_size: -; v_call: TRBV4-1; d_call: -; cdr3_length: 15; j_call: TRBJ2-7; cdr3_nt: TGCGCCAGCAGCCAGACTCCACAAGATTCTGACGAGCAGTACTTC; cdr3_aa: CASSQTPQDSDEQYF
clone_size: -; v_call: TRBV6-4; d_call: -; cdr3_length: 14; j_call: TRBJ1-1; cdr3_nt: TGTGCCAGCAGTGACTCACCAGGGGACACTGAAGCTTTCTTT; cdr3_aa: CASSDSPGDTEAFF
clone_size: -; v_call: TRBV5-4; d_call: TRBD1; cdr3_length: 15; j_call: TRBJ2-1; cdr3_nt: TGTGCCAGCAGCCCCACAGGGGGTTGGAGCAATGAGCAGTTCTTC; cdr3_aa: CASSPTGGWSNEQFF
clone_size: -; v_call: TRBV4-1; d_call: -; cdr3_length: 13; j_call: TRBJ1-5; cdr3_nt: TGCGCCAGCAGCCAAGTGGGCAGTCAGCCCCAGCATTTT; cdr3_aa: CASSQVGSQPQHF
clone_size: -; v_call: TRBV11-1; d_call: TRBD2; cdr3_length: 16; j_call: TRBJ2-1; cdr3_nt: TGTGCCAGCAGCGAGGCCTTGGGGCGGGGGGCCCTCTCGCAGTTCTTC; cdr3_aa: CASSEALGRGALSQFF
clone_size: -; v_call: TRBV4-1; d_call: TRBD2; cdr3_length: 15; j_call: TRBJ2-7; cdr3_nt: TGCGCCAGCAGCCAGGGACTAGCGGGAGTGTACGAGCAGTACTTC; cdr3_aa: CASSQGLAGVYEQYF
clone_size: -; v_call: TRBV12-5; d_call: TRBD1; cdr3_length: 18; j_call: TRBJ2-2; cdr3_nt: TGTGCTAGTGCTCGACAAGGACAGGGGCTAATCGACACCGGGGAGCTGTTTTTT; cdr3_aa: CASARQGQGLIDTGELFF
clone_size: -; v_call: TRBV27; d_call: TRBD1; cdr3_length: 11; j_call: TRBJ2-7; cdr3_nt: TGTGCCAGCCTAGGGGGCGACGAGCAGTACTTC; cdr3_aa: CASLGGDEQYF
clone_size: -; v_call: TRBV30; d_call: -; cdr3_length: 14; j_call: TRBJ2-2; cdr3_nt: TGTGCCTGGAGTGTAAAACAGCTAACCGGGGAGCTGTTTTTT; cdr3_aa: CAWSVKQLTGELFF
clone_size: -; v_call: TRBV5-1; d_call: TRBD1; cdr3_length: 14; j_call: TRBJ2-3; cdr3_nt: TGCGCCAGCAGCCCCGGACAGGGTCGCGATACGCAGTATTTT; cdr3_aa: CASSPGQGRDTQYF
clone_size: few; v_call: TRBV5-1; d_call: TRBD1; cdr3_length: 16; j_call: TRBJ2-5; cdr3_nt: TGCGCCAGCAGCGATCCGGGACAGGGTATTATGAAGACCCAGTACTTC; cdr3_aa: CASSDPGQGIMKTQYF
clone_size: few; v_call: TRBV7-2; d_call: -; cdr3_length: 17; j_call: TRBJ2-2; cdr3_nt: TGTGCCAGCAGCTTAGAAGGGTGGGGGCCGGGCACCGGGGAGCTGTTTTTT; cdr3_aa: CASSLEGWGPGTGELFF
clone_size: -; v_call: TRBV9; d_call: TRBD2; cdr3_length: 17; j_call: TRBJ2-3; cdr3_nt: TGTGCCAGCAGCGTAGGAGCTAGCGGGAGGGGAGGGGATACGCAGTATTTT; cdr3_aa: CASSVGASGRGGDTQYF
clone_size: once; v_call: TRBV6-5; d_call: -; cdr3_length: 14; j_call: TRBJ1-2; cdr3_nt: TGTGCCAGCAGTTGGACTCCGGACTTCTATGGCTACACCTTC; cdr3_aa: CASSWTPDFYGYTF
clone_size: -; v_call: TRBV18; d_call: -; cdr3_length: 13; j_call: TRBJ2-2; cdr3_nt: TGTGCCAGCTCACCTAGGGGAACCGGGGAGCTGTTTTTT; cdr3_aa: CASSPRGTGELFF
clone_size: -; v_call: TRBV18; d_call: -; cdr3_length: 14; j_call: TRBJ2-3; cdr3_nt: TGTGCCAGCTCACCCAGCCAGGCCACAGATACGCAGTATTTT; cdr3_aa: CASSPSQATDTQYF
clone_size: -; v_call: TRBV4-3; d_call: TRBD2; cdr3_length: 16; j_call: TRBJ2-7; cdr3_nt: TGCGCCAGCAGCCAAGATCGGGGTAGCGGGGACTACGAGCAGTACTTC; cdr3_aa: CASSQDRGSGDYEQYF
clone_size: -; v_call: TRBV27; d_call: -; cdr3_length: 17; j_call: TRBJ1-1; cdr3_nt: TGTGCCAGCAGCCCCCCCTCTCCAGGGTACGATGTTACTGAAGCTTTCTTT; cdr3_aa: CASSPPSPGYDVTEAFF
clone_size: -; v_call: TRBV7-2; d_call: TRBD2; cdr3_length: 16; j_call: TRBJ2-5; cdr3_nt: TGTGCCAGCAGCGCGAGGGGGACTAGCTCTTTGGAGACCCAGTACTTC; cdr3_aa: CASSARGTSSLETQYF
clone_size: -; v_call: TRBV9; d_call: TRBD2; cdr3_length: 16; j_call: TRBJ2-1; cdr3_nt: TGTGCCAGCAGCGTAGCTGGGACTAGCGACTACAATGAGCAGTTCTTC; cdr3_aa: CASSVAGTSDYNEQFF
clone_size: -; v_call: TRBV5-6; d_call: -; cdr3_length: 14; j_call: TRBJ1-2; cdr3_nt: TGTGCCAGCACCATTCGAGACAGGATCAATGGCTACACCTTC; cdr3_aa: CASTIRDRINGYTF
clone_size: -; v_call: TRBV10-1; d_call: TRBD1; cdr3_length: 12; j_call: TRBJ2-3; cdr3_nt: TGCGCCACCGGACAGGGGAGCGATACGCAGTATTTT; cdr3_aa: CATGQGSDTQYF
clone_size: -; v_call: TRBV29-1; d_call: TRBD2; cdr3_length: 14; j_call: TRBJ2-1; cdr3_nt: TGCAGCGTTGGCATAGCGGGAGTCTTGGATGAGCAGTTCTTC; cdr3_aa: CSVGIAGVLDEQFF
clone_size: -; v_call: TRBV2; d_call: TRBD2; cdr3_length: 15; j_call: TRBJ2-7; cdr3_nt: TGTGCCAGCACGGCGGGGGGACTAGCGGGAGCCGAGCAGTACTTC; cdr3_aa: CASTAGGLAGAEQYF
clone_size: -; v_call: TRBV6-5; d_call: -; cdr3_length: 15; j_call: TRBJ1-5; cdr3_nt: TGTGCCAGCAGCACAACAGTGGTCAGCAATCAGCCCCAGCATTTT; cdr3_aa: CASSTTVVSNQPQHF
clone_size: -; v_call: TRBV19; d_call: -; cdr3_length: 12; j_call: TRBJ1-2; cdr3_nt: TGTGCCAGTAGTATAGCAGGGGCTGGCTACACCTTC; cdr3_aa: CASSIAGAGYTF
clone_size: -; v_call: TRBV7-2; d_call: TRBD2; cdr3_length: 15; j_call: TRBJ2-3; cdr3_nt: TGTGCCACCCTAGCGGGGGGGCGGAGCACAGATACGCAGTATTTT; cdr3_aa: CATLAGGRSTDTQYF
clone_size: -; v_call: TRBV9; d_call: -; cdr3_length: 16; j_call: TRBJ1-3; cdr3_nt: TGTGCCAGCAGCGTAGGGGCCCCAGGCTCTGGAAACACCATATATTTT; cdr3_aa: CASSVGAPGSGNTIYF
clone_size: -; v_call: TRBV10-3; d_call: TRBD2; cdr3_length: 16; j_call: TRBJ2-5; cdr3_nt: TGTGCCATCAGACCGACTAGCGGGAGGGAACAAGAGACCCAGTACTTC; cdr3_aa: CAIRPTSGREQETQYF
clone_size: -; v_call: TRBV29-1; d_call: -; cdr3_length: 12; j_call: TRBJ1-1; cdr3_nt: TGCAGCGTGCGGATATGGGACACTGAAGCTTTCTTT; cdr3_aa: CSVRIWDTEAFF
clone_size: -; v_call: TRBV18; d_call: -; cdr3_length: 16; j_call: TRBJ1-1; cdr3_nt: TGTGCCAGCTCACTTCGGGCAGGGTCGGTGAACACTGAAGCTTTCTTT; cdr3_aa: CASSLRAGSVNTEAFF
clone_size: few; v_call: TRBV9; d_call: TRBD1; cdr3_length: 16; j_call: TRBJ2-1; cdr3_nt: TGTGCCAGCAGCGCCCCCGGACAGGGCCCTTCTAATGAGCAGTTCTTC; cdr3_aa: CASSAPGQGPSNEQFF
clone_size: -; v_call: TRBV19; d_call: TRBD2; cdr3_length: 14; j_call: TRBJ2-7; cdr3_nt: TGTGCCAGTAGTATGGCTAGCGGGAGGACCGAGCAGTACTTC; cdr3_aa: CASSMASGRTEQYF
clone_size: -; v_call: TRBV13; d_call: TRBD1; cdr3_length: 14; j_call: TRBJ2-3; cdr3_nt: TGTGCCAGCAGCTCGGGACAGCACACAGATACGCAGTATTTT; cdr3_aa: CASSSGQHTDTQYF
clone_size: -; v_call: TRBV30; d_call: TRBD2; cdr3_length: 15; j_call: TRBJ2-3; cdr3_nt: TGTGCCTGGAGCGAATTTGCGGGGGGGGCAGATACGCAGTATTTT; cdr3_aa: CAWSEFAGGADTQYF
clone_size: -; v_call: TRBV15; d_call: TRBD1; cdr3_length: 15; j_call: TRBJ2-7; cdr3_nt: TGTGCCACCAGCAGACAGAACAGGGGCGACTACGAGCAGTACTTC; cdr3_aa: CATSRQNRGDYEQYF
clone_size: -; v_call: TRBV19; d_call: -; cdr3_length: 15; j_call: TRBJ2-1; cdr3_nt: TGTGCCAGTAGTATACCCACTACGACGGTCAATGAGCAGTTCTTC; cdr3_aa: CASSIPTTTVNEQFF
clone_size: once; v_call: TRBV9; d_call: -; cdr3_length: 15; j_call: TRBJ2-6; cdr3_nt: TGTGCCAGCACCAAATTTTCAGAAGGGGCCAACGTCCTGACTTTC; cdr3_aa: CASTKFSEGANVLTF
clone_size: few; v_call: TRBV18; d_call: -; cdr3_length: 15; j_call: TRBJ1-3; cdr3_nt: TGTGCCAGCTCACCAGCGGCATTCTCTGGAAACACCATATATTTT; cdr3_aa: CASSPAAFSGNTIYF
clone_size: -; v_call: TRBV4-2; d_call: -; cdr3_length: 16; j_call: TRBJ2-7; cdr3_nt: TGTGCCAGCAGCCAAATTGGCGGGAAGAACTCCTACGAGCAGTACTTC; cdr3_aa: CASSQIGGKNSYEQYF
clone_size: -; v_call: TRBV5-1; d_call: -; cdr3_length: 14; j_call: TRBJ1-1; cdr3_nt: TGCGCCAGCAGCTTGGTATCCGGAGACACTGAAGCTTTCTTT; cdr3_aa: CASSLVSGDTEAFF
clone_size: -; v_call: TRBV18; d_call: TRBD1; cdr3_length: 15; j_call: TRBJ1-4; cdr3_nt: TGTGCCAGCTCACCACTCACAGGGGTGGATGAAAAACTGTTTTTT; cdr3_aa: CASSPLTGVDEKLFF
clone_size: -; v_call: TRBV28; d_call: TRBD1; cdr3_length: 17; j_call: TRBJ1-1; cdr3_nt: TGTGCCAGCAGTTTAAATCGGTACAGGGGATCGAACACTGAAGCTTTCTTT; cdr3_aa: CASSLNRYRGSNTEAFF
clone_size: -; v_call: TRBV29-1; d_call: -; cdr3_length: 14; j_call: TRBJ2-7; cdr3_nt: TGCAGCGTTGAGGGCCCCGGAGGGTCCTACGAGCAGTACTTC; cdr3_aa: CSVEGPGGSYEQYF